Shown below are 3 T cell receptor beta chains from a single sample sequenced in a study of cytomegalovirus exposure and HLA in healthy donors. PCR primers comprised 60 Vbeta and 13 Jbeta primers. Using immunoSEQ multiplex PCR, the repertoire was profiled, and TCRdb retains in-frame clones only, with some absent. The sample records about 89,000 clones, approximately 82% being singletons. The specimen sequenced was PBMCs. Source of these receptors: a female donor in good health and CMV-seropositive.

This clone was seen a handful of times. The chain has TRBV28 and TRBJ1-1; D ambiguous. The V gene lost 5 bases and the J gene lost 11 bases, with 18 bases spanning the gap. The CDR3 loop spans 13 amino acids. From germline, CDR1 is MDHEN and CDR2 SYDVKM. This CDR3 reads CASSTPVPGVAFF. The CDR3, as DNA: TGTGCCAGCAGTACCCCGGTCCCTGGAGTGGCTTTCTTT.

J is TRBJ2-1 and V is TRBV6-5; TRBD2 aligns across 7 bases. Germline V CDR1 and CDR2: MNHEY, SVGAGI. This CDR3 is built from 15 residues. The J segment lost 1 base and the V segment lost 8 bases, leaving 8 bases of the junction unmatched. The CDR3 here is CASSRGGQSYNEQFF. CDR3 bases: TGTGCCAGCTCCCGGGGAGGGCAATCCTACAATGAGCAGTTCTTC.

V gene TRBV18 combines with J gene TRBJ1-1, with unresolved D. Trimming took 2 bases from V and 3 from J, leaving 10 bases between them. This CDR3 has 14 residues. In germline, CDR1 is KGHSH, CDR2 LQKENI. Here the CDR3 DNA reads TGTGCCAGCTCACCAAGGAGGGATGACACTGAAGCTTTCTTT. Its protein product is CASSPRRDDTEAFF.